The rows below give T cell receptor beta chains drawn from one sample of a study of T cell responses to AZD1222 COVID-19 vaccine. The protocol was immunoSEQ multiplex PCR, while the TCRdb copy is restricted to in-frame clones and leaves out a portion. The repertoire consists of more than 95,000 clones, with 75% to 85% occurring once and the leading ten covering approximately 26%. The sample was peripheral blood, taken 28 days after the second AZD1222 dose. These receptors came from an adult who received the AZD1222 COVID-19 vaccine. CDR3s include the opening cysteine and the closing phenylalanine or tryptophan. A D gene is named only where the DNA matches it firmly. Rows give clone size only sometimes, using once, few, many, or a class for an expanded clone.

j_gene: TRBJ1-2
len: 14
d_gene: NA
v_gene: TRBV7-8
abundance: NA
CDR3nt: TGTGCCAGCAGCTTAGGGAGGGAGTCGGGAGGCTACACCTTC
CDR3aa: CASSLGRESGGYTF

j_gene: TRBJ1-1
len: 11
d_gene: NA
v_gene: TRBV6-2/TRBV6-3
abundance: NA
CDR3nt: TGTGCCAGCAGCCAGGGCGCTGAAGCTTTCTTT
CDR3aa: CASSQGAEAFF

j_gene: TRBJ1-4
len: 15
d_gene: NA
v_gene: TRBV9
abundance: NA
CDR3nt: TGTGCCAGCAGCGTAGCTCCCCGGACAGATGAAAAACTGTTTTTT
CDR3aa: CASSVAPRTDEKLFF

j_gene: TRBJ2-2
len: 13
d_gene: NA
v_gene: TRBV12-3/TRBV12-4
abundance: NA
CDR3nt: TGTGCCAGCAGTTTAACGCGCACCGGGGAGCTGTTTTTT
CDR3aa: CASSLTRTGELFF

j_gene: TRBJ1-5
len: 15
d_gene: NA
v_gene: TRBV7-2
abundance: NA
CDR3nt: TGTGCCAGCAGCTTAGCGCGGAACAGCAATCAGCCCCAGCATTTT
CDR3aa: CASSLARNSNQPQHF

j_gene: TRBJ1-2
len: 13
d_gene: NA
v_gene: TRBV15
abundance: NA
CDR3nt: TGTGCCACCAGAGCAGGGCTCCGAGAAGGCTACACCTTC
CDR3aa: CATRAGLREGYTF

j_gene: TRBJ1-4
len: 14
d_gene: NA
v_gene: TRBV28
abundance: NA
CDR3nt: TGTGCCAGCAGTACGCGACAGCTTAATGAAAAACTGTTTTTT
CDR3aa: CASSTRQLNEKLFF

j_gene: TRBJ2-3
len: 16
d_gene: NA
v_gene: TRBV18
abundance: NA
CDR3nt: TGTGCCAGCTCACCAAGTCGGACCCAGATTTCAGATACGCAGTATTTT
CDR3aa: CASSPSRTQISDTQYF

j_gene: TRBJ1-6
len: 13
d_gene: NA
v_gene: TRBV10-1
abundance: NA
CDR3nt: TGCGCCAGCAGGGGAACAGGGAACTCACCCCTCCACTTT
CDR3aa: CASRGTGNSPLHF

j_gene: TRBJ1-6
len: 17
d_gene: NA
v_gene: TRBV7-8
abundance: NA
CDR3nt: TGTGCCAGCAGCTTAGTGGCGGGGAACTCCTATAATTCACCCCTCCACTTT
CDR3aa: CASSLVAGNSYNSPLHF

j_gene: TRBJ1-2
len: 17
d_gene: NA
v_gene: TRBV4-3
abundance: NA
CDR3nt: TGCGCCAGCAGCCAAAGAGGCACCTGGACCTTGAACTATGGCTACACCTTC
CDR3aa: CASSQRGTWTLNYGYTF

j_gene: TRBJ2-3
len: 14
d_gene: NA
v_gene: TRBV16
abundance: NA
CDR3nt: TGTGCCAGCAGCCAATCTGGTTTGACAGATACGCAGTATTTT
CDR3aa: CASSQSGLTDTQYF

j_gene: TRBJ1-1
len: 16
d_gene: NA
v_gene: TRBV12-1
abundance: once
CDR3nt: TGTGCCAGCAGACCCCACCAGGGGGTCAAGAACACTGAAGCTTTCTTT
CDR3aa: CASRPHQGVKNTEAFF

j_gene: TRBJ2-2
len: 16
d_gene: NA
v_gene: TRBV6-4
abundance: many
CDR3nt: TGTGCCAGCAGTAGGAGCAGGGCCGCGAACACCGGGGAGCTGTTTTTT
CDR3aa: CASSRSRAANTGELFF

j_gene: TRBJ1-2
len: 13
d_gene: NA
v_gene: TRBV7-2
abundance: NA
CDR3nt: TGTGCCAGCAGCTTCCGGACAAACTATGGCTACACCTTC
CDR3aa: CASSFRTNYGYTF

j_gene: TRBJ2-7
len: 13
d_gene: NA
v_gene: TRBV29-1
abundance: NA
CDR3nt: TGCAGCGTTGAAGAACGAGAGTCCTACGAGCAGTACTTC
CDR3aa: CSVEERESYEQYF

j_gene: TRBJ2-3
len: 14
d_gene: NA
v_gene: TRBV7-9
abundance: NA
CDR3nt: TGTGCCAGCAGCTTAGGGGGCGGGGCAGATACGCAGTATTTT
CDR3aa: CASSLGGGADTQYF

j_gene: TRBJ2-3
len: 14
d_gene: TRBD1
v_gene: TRBV14
abundance: NA
CDR3nt: TGTGCCAGCAGCCCAATCGGACAGGAAAATACGCAGTATTTT
CDR3aa: CASSPIGQENTQYF

j_gene: TRBJ2-6
len: 14
d_gene: TRBD1
v_gene: TRBV29-1
abundance: once
CDR3nt: TGCAGCGTTTCGACAGGGGCTGGGGCCAACGTCCTGACTTTC
CDR3aa: CSVSTGAGANVLTF

j_gene: TRBJ1-6
len: 12
d_gene: NA
v_gene: TRBV27
abundance: NA
CDR3nt: TGTGCCAGCGGGACGGGGCATTCACCCCTCCACTTT
CDR3aa: CASGTGHSPLHF

j_gene: TRBJ2-3
len: 16
d_gene: NA
v_gene: TRBV6-5
abundance: NA
CDR3nt: TGTGCCAGCAGTTACTCGATAGGGGGGTTGCAAGATACGCAGTATTTT
CDR3aa: CASSYSIGGLQDTQYF

j_gene: TRBJ2-5
len: 14
d_gene: NA
v_gene: TRBV6-2/TRBV6-3
abundance: once
CDR3nt: TGTGCCAGCAGTGGATGGACAGTCCAAGAGACCCAGTACTTC
CDR3aa: CASSGWTVQETQYF

j_gene: TRBJ1-2
len: 15
d_gene: NA
v_gene: TRBV15
abundance: NA
CDR3nt: TGTGCCACCAGCAAGCGGCAGGGAAGCAGAAGGGGCTACACCTTC
CDR3aa: CATSKRQGSRRGYTF

j_gene: TRBJ1-2
len: 14
d_gene: NA
v_gene: TRBV18
abundance: NA
CDR3nt: TGTGCCAGCTCACCGGGACAAGACCGCTATGGCTACACCTTC
CDR3aa: CASSPGQDRYGYTF

j_gene: TRBJ1-3
len: 17
d_gene: NA
v_gene: TRBV3-1/TRBV3-2
abundance: once
CDR3nt: TGTGCCAGCAGCCAAGGGAGGGTTCCCCTCTCTGGAAACACCATATATTTT
CDR3aa: CASSQGRVPLSGNTIYF

j_gene: TRBJ2-1
len: 12
d_gene: NA
v_gene: TRBV12-3/TRBV12-4
abundance: few
CDR3nt: TGTGCCATCCGAAACCAGGGGAATGAGCAGTTCTTC
CDR3aa: CAIRNQGNEQFF

j_gene: TRBJ1-1
len: 12
d_gene: NA
v_gene: TRBV28
abundance: NA
CDR3nt: TGTGCCAGCAGTTCCTCCACTGCGAGAGCTTTCTTT
CDR3aa: CASSSSTARAFF

j_gene: TRBJ2-5
len: 14
d_gene: NA
v_gene: TRBV7-2
abundance: NA
CDR3nt: TGTGCCAGCAGAAAGGGCACAGGGCGAGAGACCCAGTACTTC
CDR3aa: CASRKGTGRETQYF

j_gene: TRBJ1-2
len: 14
d_gene: NA
v_gene: TRBV11-2
abundance: NA
CDR3nt: TGTGCCAGCAGCTTAGGGGGGCAGCTCTATGGCTACACCTTC
CDR3aa: CASSLGGQLYGYTF

j_gene: TRBJ2-1
len: 15
d_gene: NA
v_gene: TRBV24-1
abundance: NA
CDR3nt: TGTGCCACCAGTGACGTTACTGGGGGGCACAATGAGCAGTTCTTC
CDR3aa: CATSDVTGGHNEQFF

j_gene: TRBJ2-5
len: 12
d_gene: NA
v_gene: TRBV28
abundance: NA
CDR3nt: TGTGCCAGCAGTTCACCTGGTCTTCTCCAGTACTTC
CDR3aa: CASSSPGLLQYF

j_gene: TRBJ1-2
len: 13
d_gene: NA
v_gene: TRBV3-1/TRBV3-2
abundance: NA
CDR3nt: TGTGCCAGCAGCCAAGATCATCGGGGGAGCTACACCTTC
CDR3aa: CASSQDHRGSYTF

j_gene: TRBJ1-1
len: 11
d_gene: NA
v_gene: TRBV29-1
abundance: few
CDR3nt: TGCAGCGTGGGATGGGCGACTGAAGCTTTCTTT
CDR3aa: CSVGWATEAFF

j_gene: TRBJ2-7
len: 13
d_gene: NA
v_gene: TRBV5-6
abundance: NA
CDR3nt: TGTGCCAGCGCCCCCGGGCTTTCCTACGAGCAGTACTTC
CDR3aa: CASAPGLSYEQYF

j_gene: TRBJ2-1
len: 15
d_gene: NA
v_gene: TRBV7-3
abundance: NA
CDR3nt: TGTGCCAGCAGCTCCGCCGGGACCCCCTACAATGAGCAGTTCTTC
CDR3aa: CASSSAGTPYNEQFF

j_gene: TRBJ2-5
len: 13
d_gene: NA
v_gene: TRBV6-5
abundance: NA
CDR3nt: TGTGCCAGCAGATCAGTGGCACAAGAGACCCAGTACTTC
CDR3aa: CASRSVAQETQYF

j_gene: TRBJ2-3
len: 16
d_gene: TRBD1
v_gene: TRBV27
abundance: NA
CDR3nt: TGTGCCAGCAGTTTACTGGGACAGGTTAGCACAGATACGCAGTATTTT
CDR3aa: CASSLLGQVSTDTQYF

j_gene: TRBJ1-2
len: 14
d_gene: TRBD1
v_gene: TRBV7-6
abundance: NA
CDR3nt: TGTGCCAGCAGCCCGACAGGGGCGGTTGGTGGCTACACCTTC
CDR3aa: CASSPTGAVGGYTF

j_gene: TRBJ2-2
len: 16
d_gene: NA
v_gene: TRBV7-8
abundance: NA
CDR3nt: TGTGCCAGCAGCTTAGCGGCAGGGGTGAACACCGGGGAGCTGTTTTTT
CDR3aa: CASSLAAGVNTGELFF

j_gene: TRBJ2-1
len: 14
d_gene: NA
v_gene: TRBV10-3
abundance: NA
CDR3nt: TGTGCCATCAGTGAAGATAGCTCCTACAATGAGCAGTTCTTC
CDR3aa: CAISEDSSYNEQFF

j_gene: TRBJ1-5
len: 16
d_gene: NA
v_gene: TRBV10-1
abundance: NA
CDR3nt: TGCGCCAGCAGTGACAGGGTAGAAGGATGCAATCAGCCCCAGCATTTT
CDR3aa: CASSDRVEGCNQPQHF

j_gene: TRBJ2-3
len: 15
d_gene: TRBD2
v_gene: TRBV4-3
abundance: NA
CDR3nt: TGCGCCAGCAGCCTTACACGACTAGCAACAGATACGCAGTATTTT
CDR3aa: CASSLTRLATDTQYF

j_gene: TRBJ2-7
len: 15
d_gene: TRBD2
v_gene: TRBV7-2
abundance: NA
CDR3nt: TGTGCCAGCAGCCCCCCGAGCCGGGGGGCCTACGAGCAGTACTTC
CDR3aa: CASSPPSRGAYEQYF

j_gene: TRBJ2-7
len: 15
d_gene: TRBD1
v_gene: TRBV18
abundance: NA
CDR3nt: TGTGCCAGCTCCCAACCGGGACAGGGGCACTACGAGCAGTACTTC
CDR3aa: CASSQPGQGHYEQYF

j_gene: TRBJ2-1
len: 14
d_gene: NA
v_gene: TRBV5-1
abundance: NA
CDR3nt: TGCGCCAGCAGCATCATGAGCTCCTACAATGAGCAGTTCTTC
CDR3aa: CASSIMSSYNEQFF

j_gene: TRBJ2-1
len: 14
d_gene: NA
v_gene: TRBV3-1/TRBV3-2
abundance: NA
CDR3nt: TGTGCCAGCAGCCAAGGGGGGCCTCTAAATGAGCAGTTCTTC
CDR3aa: CASSQGGPLNEQFF

j_gene: TRBJ1-1
len: 13
d_gene: TRBD1
v_gene: TRBV24-1
abundance: NA
CDR3nt: TGTGCCACCAGTGATTCACCAGGGGGCCGGACTTTCTTT
CDR3aa: CATSDSPGGRTFF